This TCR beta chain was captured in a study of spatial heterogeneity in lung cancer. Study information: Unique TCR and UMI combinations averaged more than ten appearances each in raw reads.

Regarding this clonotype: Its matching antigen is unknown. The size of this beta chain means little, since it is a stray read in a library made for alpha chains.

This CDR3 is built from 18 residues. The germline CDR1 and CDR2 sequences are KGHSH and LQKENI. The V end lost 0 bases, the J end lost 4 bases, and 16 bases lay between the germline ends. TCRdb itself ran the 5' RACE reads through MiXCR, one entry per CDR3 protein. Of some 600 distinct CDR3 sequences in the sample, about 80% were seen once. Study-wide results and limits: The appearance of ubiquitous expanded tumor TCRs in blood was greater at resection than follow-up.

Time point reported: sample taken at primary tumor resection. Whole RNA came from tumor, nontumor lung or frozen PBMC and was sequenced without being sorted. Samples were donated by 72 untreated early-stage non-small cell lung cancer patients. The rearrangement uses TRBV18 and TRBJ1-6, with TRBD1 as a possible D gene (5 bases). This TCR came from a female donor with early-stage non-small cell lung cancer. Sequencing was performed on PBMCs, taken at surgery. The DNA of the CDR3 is TGTGCCAGCTCACCACCGTCCGGGGAGGGACCTTATAATTCACCCCTCCACTTT. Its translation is CASSPPSGEGPYNSPLHF.